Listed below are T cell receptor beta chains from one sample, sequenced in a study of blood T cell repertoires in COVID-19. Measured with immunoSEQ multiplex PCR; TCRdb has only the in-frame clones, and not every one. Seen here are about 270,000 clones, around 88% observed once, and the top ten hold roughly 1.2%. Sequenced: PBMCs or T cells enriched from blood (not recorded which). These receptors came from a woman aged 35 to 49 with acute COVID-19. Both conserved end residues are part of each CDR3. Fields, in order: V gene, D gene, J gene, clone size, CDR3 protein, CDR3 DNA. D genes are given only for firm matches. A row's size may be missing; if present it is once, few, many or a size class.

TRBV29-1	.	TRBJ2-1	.	CSVLSRQGYNEQFF	TGCAGCGTATTGTCCCGGCAGGGGTACAATGAGCAGTTCTTC
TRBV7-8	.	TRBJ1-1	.	CASSLPGRGTEAFF	TGTGCCAGCAGCTTGCCGGGGAGGGGCACTGAAGCTTTCTTT
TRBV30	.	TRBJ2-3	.	CAWSRSPADTQYF	TGTGCCTGGAGTAGATCACCCGCGGATACGCAGTATTTT
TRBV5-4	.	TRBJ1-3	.	CASSLYRGNTIYF	TGTGCCAGCAGCTTGTATCGGGGAAACACCATATATTTT
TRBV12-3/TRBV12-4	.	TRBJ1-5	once	CASSLEQARAQHF	TGTGCCAGCAGTTTAGAACAGGCCAGGGCCCAGCATTTT
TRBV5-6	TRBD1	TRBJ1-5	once	CASSPGQGFNQPQHF	TGTGCCAGCAGTCCGGGACAGGGGTTCAATCAGCCCCAGCATTTT
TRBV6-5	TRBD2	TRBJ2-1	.	CASRPGTSAYNEQFF	TGTGCCAGCAGACCCGGGACTAGCGCCTACAATGAGCAGTTCTTC
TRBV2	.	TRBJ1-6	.	CASSRGSYNSPLHF	TGTGCCAGCTCACGCGGCTCCTATAATTCACCCCTCCACTTT
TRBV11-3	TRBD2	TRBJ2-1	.	CASSLAGGDEQFF	TGTGCCAGCAGTCTAGCGGGGGGTGATGAGCAGTTCTTC
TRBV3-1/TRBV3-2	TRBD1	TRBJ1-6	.	CASSNRQGYNSPLHF	TGTGCCAGCAGCAACAGACAGGGTTATAATTCACCCCTCCACTTT
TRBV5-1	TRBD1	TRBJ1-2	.	CASSLGTGAFDYGYTF	TGCGCCAGCAGCTTGGGGACAGGCGCCTTTGACTATGGCTACACCTTC
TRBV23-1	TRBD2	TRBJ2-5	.	CASYLGLAGGGTKETQYF	TGCGCCAGCTACCTCGGACTAGCGGGAGGAGGAACAAAAGAGACCCAGTACTTC
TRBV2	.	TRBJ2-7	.	CASSGQRYEQYF	TGTGCCAGCAGCGGACAGCGCTACGAGCAGTACTTC
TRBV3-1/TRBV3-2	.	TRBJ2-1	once	CASSLLSGTYNEQFF	TGTGCCAGCAGTCTCTTGTCAGGTACCTACAATGAGCAGTTCTTC
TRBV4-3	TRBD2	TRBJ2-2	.	CASSQDGLAGGPIGGELFF	TGCGCCAGCAGCCAAGATGGGCTAGCGGGAGGCCCGATTGGGGGGGAGCTGTTTTTT
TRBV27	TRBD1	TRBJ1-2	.	CASSLSRQGARGYTF	TGTGCCAGCAGTTTATCTAGGCAGGGGGCGAGAGGCTACACCTTC
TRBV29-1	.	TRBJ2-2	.	CSVQPGAVNTGELFF	TGCAGCGTTCAACCAGGGGCCGTCAACACCGGGGAGCTGTTTTTT
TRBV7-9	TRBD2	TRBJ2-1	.	CASSPLSGKGYNEQFF	TGTGCCAGCAGCCCACTTAGCGGGAAAGGCTACAATGAGCAGTTCTTC
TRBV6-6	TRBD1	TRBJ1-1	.	CASSRGAGGSNTEAFF	TGTGCCAGCAGCCGAGGGGCAGGGGGGTCGAACACTGAAGCTTTCTTT
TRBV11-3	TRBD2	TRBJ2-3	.	CASSLEGLAGGPVTDTQYF	TGTGCCAGCAGCTTAGAGGGACTAGCGGGAGGCCCGGTCACAGATACGCAGTATTTT
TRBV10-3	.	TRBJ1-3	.	CAISRSGNTIYF	TGTGCCATCAGTCGCTCTGGAAACACCATATATTTT
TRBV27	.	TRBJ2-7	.	CASSLSLGEYHNEQYF	TGTGCCAGCAGTTTATCGCTCGGGGAGTATCACAACGAGCAGTACTTC
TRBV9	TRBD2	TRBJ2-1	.	CASSAPRGGGRGYNEQFF	TGTGCCAGCAGCGCTCCCCGTGGTGGCGGGAGGGGGTACAATGAGCAGTTCTTC
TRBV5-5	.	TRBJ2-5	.	CASSLSASTETQYF	TGTGCCAGCAGCTTGTCGGCTAGCACAGAGACCCAGTACTTC
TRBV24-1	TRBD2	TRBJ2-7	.	CATSDSGTSGSYSYEQYF	TGTGCCACCAGTGATTCCGGGACTAGCGGGAGTTACTCCTACGAGCAGTACTTC
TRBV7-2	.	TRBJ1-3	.	CASSLAGGLENTIYF	TGTGCCAGCAGCCTAGCCGGCGGTTTAGAAAACACCATATATTTT
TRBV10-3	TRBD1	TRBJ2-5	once	CAISPGGTGIQETQYF	TGTGCCATCAGTCCTGGGGGGACAGGGATCCAAGAGACCCAGTACTTC
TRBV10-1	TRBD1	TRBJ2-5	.	CASSAGRDSQETQYF	TGCGCCAGCAGTGCCGGCCGGGACAGCCAAGAGACCCAGTACTTC
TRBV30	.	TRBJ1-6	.	CAWSVTGESNSPLHF	TGTGCCTGGAGTGTAACTGGGGAGTCGAATTCACCCCTCCACTTT